This T cell receptor (beta chain) was identified during a study of shared clonotypes between healthy human individuals. Between the trimmed V and J ends, which lost 0 bases and 6 bases, there was a span of 15 bases. CDR1 is LNHNV and CDR2 is YYDKDF in the germline V gene (reference sequence). This CDR3 has 15 amino acids. This clone was seen at least ten times. Researchers divided each subset's genomic DNA evenly across several immunoSEQ plates. Sequencing was performed with immunoSEQ multiplex PCR; in TCRdb, only in-frame clones are kept and a portion is missing. Of over 95,000 clones in the sample, less than 60% were seen once.

V is TRBV15 and J is TRBJ2-7, with D possibly matching TRBD2 (5 bases). Sequencing was done on a sample of PBMCs. This sequence originates from a middle-aged woman in good health. Some clones in this sample may be carry-over from other donors' samples. CDR3 loop: CATSRDRSGRREQYF. The DNA of the CDR3 is TGTGCCACCAGCAGAGATCGAAGCGGTAGGCGCGAGCAGTACTTC.